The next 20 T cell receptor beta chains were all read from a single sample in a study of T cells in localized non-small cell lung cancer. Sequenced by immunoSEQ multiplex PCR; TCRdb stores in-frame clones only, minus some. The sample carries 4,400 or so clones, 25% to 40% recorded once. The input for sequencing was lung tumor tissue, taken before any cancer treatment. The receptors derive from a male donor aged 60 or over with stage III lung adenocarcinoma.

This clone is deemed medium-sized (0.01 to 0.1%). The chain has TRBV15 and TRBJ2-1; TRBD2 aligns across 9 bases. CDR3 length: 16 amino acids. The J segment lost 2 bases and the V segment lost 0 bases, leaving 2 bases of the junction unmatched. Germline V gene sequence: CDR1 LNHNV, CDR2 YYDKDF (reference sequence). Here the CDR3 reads CATSREGGRAYNEQFF. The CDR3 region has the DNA TGTGCCACCAGCAGAGAGGGCGGGAGGGCCTACAATGAGCAGTTCTTC.

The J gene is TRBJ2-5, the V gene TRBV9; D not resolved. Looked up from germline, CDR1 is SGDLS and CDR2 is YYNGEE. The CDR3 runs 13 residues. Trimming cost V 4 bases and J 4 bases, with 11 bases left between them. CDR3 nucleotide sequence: TGTGCCAGCAGCCCCACGGTGAGAGAGACCCAGTACTTC. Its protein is CASSPTVRETQYF.

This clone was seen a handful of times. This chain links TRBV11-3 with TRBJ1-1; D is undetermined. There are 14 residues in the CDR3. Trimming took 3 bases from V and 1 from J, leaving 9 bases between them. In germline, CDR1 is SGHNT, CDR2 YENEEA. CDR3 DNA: TGTGCCAGCAGCTTCCTACAGTCGAACACTGAAGCTTTCTTT. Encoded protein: CASSFLQSNTEAFF.

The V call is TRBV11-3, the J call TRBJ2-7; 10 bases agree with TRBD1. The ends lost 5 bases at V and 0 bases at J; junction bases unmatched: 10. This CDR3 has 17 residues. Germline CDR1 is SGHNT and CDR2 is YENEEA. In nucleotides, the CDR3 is TGTGCCAGCAGCCCCATCAAGGGGGACAGGGGCTCCTACGAGCAGTACTTC. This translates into CASSPIKGDRGSYEQYF.

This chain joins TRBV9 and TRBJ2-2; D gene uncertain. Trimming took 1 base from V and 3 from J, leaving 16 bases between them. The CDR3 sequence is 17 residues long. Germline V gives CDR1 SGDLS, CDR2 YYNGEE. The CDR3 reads CASSVSATSVYTGELFF. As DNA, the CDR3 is TGTGCCAGCAGCGTATCCGCGACAAGCGTGTACACCGGGGAGCTGTTTTTT.

The CDR3 reads CASSLPGGTYNEQFF. The CDR3 DNA reads TGTGCCAGCAGCTTACCAGGGGGCACCTACAATGAGCAGTTCTTC. This rearrangement joins TRBV11-3 to TRBJ2-1; 8 nucleotides agree with TRBD1. This CDR3 comprises 15 residues. The V gene's germline CDR1 is SGHNT and CDR2 YENEEA. V shed 2 bases and J 2 bases; nucleotides not matched to a gene: 2.

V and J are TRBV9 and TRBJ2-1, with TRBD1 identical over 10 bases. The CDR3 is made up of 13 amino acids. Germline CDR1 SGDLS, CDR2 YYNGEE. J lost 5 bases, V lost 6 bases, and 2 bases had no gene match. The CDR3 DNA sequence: TGTGCCAGCACGGGGACAGGGGACAATGAGCAGTTCTTC. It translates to CASTGTGDNEQFF.

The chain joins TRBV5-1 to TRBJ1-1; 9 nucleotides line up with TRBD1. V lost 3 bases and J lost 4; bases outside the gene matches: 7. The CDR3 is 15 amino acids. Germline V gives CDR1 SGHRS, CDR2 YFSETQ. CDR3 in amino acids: CASSSDRGLFTEAFF. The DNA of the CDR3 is TGCGCCAGCAGCTCCGACAGGGGGTTGTTCACTGAAGCTTTCTTT.

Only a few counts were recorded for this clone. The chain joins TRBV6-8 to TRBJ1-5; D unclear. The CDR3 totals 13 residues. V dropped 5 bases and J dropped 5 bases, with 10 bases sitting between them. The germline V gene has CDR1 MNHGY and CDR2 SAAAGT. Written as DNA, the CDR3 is TGTGCCAGCAGTGTGGGCAAGTATCAGCCCCAGCATTTT. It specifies CASSVGKYQPQHF.

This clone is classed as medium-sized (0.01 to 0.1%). The CDR3 loop is CSVLVGEDETQYF. CDR3 in DNA: TGCAGCGTTTTAGTCGGGGAGGATGAGACCCAGTACTTC. This chain joins TRBV29-1 and TRBJ2-5, with TRBD2 as a possible D gene (6 bases). The CDR3 loop spans 13 amino acids. Germline CDR1 is SQVTM and CDR2 is ANQGSEA. The ends were cut back, 5 bases at V and 5 bases at J, with 15 bases in the middle.

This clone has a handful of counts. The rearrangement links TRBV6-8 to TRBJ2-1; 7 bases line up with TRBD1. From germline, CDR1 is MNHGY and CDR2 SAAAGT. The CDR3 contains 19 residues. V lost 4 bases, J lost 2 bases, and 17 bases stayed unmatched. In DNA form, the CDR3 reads TGTGCCAGCAGTTCGAGCCGACAGGGTCCGGGTCCAGCCTACAATGAGCAGTTCTTC. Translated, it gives CASSSSRQGPGPAYNEQFF.

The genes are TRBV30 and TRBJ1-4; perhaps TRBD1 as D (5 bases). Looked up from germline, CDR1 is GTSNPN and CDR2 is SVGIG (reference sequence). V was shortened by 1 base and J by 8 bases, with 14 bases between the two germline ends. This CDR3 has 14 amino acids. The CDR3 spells CAWSEPGWEEKLFF. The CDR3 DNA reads TGTGCCTGGAGTGAGCCAGGGTGGGAGGAAAAACTGTTTTTT.

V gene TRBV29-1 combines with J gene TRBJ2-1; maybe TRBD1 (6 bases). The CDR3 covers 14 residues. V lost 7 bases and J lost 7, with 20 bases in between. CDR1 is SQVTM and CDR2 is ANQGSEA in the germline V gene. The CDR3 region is CSASRGGNYNEQFF. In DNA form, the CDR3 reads TGCAGCGCCAGCAGGGGTGGGAATTATAATGAGCAGTTCTTC.

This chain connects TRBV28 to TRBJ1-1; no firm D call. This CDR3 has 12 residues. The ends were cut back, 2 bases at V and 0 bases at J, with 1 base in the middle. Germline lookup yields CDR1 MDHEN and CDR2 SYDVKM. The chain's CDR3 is CASSLLNTEAFF. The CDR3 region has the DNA TGTGCCAGCAGTTTACTGAACACTGAAGCTTTCTTT.

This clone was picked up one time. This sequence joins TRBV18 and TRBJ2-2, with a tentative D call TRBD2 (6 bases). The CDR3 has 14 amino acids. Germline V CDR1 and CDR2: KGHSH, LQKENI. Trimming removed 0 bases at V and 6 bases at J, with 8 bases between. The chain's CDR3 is CASSPPGGAGELFF. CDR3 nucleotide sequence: TGTGCCAGCTCACCACCTGGAGGGGCCGGGGAGCTGTTTTTT.

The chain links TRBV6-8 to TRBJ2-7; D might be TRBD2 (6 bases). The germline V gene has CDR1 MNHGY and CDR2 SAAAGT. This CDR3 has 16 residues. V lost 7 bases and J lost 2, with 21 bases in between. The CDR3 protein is CASTPILGLLPYEQYF. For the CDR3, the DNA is TGTGCCAGCACCCCGATCCTCGGACTACTACCCTACGAGCAGTACTTC.

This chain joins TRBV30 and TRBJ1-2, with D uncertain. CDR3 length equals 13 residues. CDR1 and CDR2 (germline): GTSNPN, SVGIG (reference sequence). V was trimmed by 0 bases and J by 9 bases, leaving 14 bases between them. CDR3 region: CAWSVKLMSSYTF. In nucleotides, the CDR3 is TGTGCCTGGAGTGTAAAGCTTATGAGTAGCTACACCTTC.

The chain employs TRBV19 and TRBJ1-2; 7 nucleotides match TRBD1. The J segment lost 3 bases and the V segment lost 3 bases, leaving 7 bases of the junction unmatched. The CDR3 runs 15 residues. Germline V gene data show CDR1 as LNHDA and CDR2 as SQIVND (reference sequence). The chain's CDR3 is CASSIPGQSYYGYTF. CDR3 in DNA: TGTGCCAGTAGTATCCCGGGACAGAGTTACTATGGCTACACCTTC.

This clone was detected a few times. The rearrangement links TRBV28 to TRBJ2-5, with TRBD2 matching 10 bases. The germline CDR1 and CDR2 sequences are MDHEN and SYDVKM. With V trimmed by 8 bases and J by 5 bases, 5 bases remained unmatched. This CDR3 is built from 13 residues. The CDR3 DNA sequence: TGTGCCAGCTCTGGTAGCGGGAGGGAGACCCAGTACTTC. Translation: CASSGSGRETQYF.

The chain's CDR3 is CASSIDRQLMNTEAFF. The CDR3 DNA reads TGTGCCAGTAGTATAGATCGACAATTGATGAACACTGAAGCTTTCTTT. The chain employs TRBV19 and TRBJ1-1; no reliable D call. The V gene's germline CDR1 is LNHDA and CDR2 SQIVND (reference sequence). CDR3 length equals 16 residues. V was clipped by 0 bases and J by 0 bases, with 11 bases between them.